These 8 T cell receptor beta chains were sequenced from one sample in a study of blood T cell repertoires in COVID-19. Using immunoSEQ multiplex PCR, the repertoire was profiled, and TCRdb retains in-frame clones only, with some absent. The repertoire includes under 100,000 clones, around nine tenths of them detected once, and about 3.4% sits in the top ten. Sequencing was performed on peripheral blood. These receptors were taken from a woman between 65 and 79 years old with acute or convalescent COVID-19.

This clone was recorded only once. The chain uses TRBV5-1 and TRBJ1-2, with D uncertain. In germline, CDR1 is SGHRS, CDR2 YFSETQ. Deletions cut 0 bases from V and 7 bases from J, with 7 bases between. This CDR3 has 12 residues. CDR3: CASSLERGGYTF. The CDR3 nucleotides are TGCGCCAGCAGCTTGGAAAGAGGTGGCTACACCTTC.

The chain employs TRBV9 and TRBJ2-3; TRBD2 agrees at 12 bases. CDR3 size: 15 residues. CDR1 SGDLS and CDR2 YYNGEE come from the germline V gene. V trimming: 0 bases; J trimming: 8 bases; junction bases outside the gene matches: 4. CDR3 nucleotides: TGTGCCAGCAGCGTAGCTAGCGGGGGGGCCGGTACGCAGTATTTT. Its protein product is CASSVASGGAGTQYF.

The chain combines TRBV6-2 or TRBV6-3 with TRBJ2-3; no clear D. CDR3 length: 12 residues. The germline V gene encodes CDR1 MNHEY and CDR2 SVGEGT. The ends were cut back, 4 bases at V and 5 bases at J, with 7 bases in the middle. The CDR3 region is CASSSSRDTQYF. CDR3 bases: TGTGCCAGCAGTTCCTCTAGAGATACGCAGTATTTT.

The chain is built from TRBV18 and TRBJ1-5, with a possible D match to TRBD1 (5 bases). The germline V gene encodes CDR1 KGHSH and CDR2 LQKENI. CDR3 length equals 15 residues. Trimming stripped 3 bases from V and 3 bases from J, with 12 bases between. The CDR3 sequence is CASSPGGVHNQPQHF. CDR3 coding DNA: TGTGCCAGCTCACCGGGAGGGGTCCACAATCAGCCCCAGCATTTT.

J is TRBJ1-4 and V is TRBV27; 8 bases fit TRBD1. The CDR3 runs to 15 residues. Per the germline V gene, CDR1 is MNHEY and CDR2 is SMNVEV (reference sequence). V shed 5 bases and J 8 bases; nucleotides not matched to a gene: 10. The CDR3, as DNA: TGTGCCAGCAGTCTTTATCAGGGGGCGAAGGAAAAACTGTTTTTT. Translation: CASSLYQGAKEKLFF.

The genes are TRBV2 and TRBJ1-4; TRBD1 agrees at 7 bases. V dropped 3 bases and J dropped 3; count of bases not matched to a gene: 4. Germline lookup yields CDR1 SNHLY and CDR2 FYNNEI. This CDR3 comprises 15 residues. CDR3 in amino acids: CASSDRGSANEKLFF. The CDR3 nucleotides are TGTGCCAGCAGTGACAGGGGGTCGGCTAATGAAAAACTGTTTTTT.

V is TRBV7-2 and J is TRBJ1-5; possible D gene TRBD1, 6 bases. The length of the CDR3 is 16 residues. Germline loops: CDR1 SGHTA, CDR2 FQGNSA. Trimming took 0 bases from V and 7 from J, leaving 16 bases between them. CDR3 bases: TGTGCCAGCAGCTTAGCGGGGGGGGCGGTTATGCAGCCCCAGCATTTT. Translated, it gives CASSLAGGAVMQPQHF.

This sequence joins TRBV19 and TRBJ1-6; D might be TRBD1 (5 bases). This CDR3 has 12 residues. Trimming took 6 bases from V and 7 from J, leaving 7 bases between them. In germline, CDR1 is LNHDA, CDR2 SQIVND (reference sequence). The chain's CDR3 is CASRAGNSPLHF. The CDR3 region has the DNA TGTGCCAGTAGGGCAGGGAATTCACCCCTCCACTTT.